The clone carrying this T cell receptor beta chain was seen only a few times. This entry comes from a study of T-cell reconstitution after alpha-beta-depleted transplantation in children. Preparation of the TCRbeta library involved a method that used unique molecular identifiers. TCRdb passed the PCR reads through MiXCR, listing each CDR3 protein once. There are a few hundred thousand distinct CDR3 sequences in the sample; 10% to 15% occur only once, and 2% to 2.5% lies in the top ten. The CDR3 is 11 amino acids. Germline CDR1 MGHDK, CDR2 SYGVNS. Trimming removed 3 bases at V and 8 bases at J, with 7 bases between.

The TCR sequence derives from a male patient younger than 18 who had a stem cell transplant for acute myeloid leukemia, so the T cells may come from the graft donor. The input for sequencing was PBMCs, mostly from graft donor cells, taken 360 days after TCRalphabeta/CD19-depleted stem cell transplant. The chain is built from TRBV25-1 and TRBJ2-5, with D perhaps TRBD1 or TRBD2 (5 bases each). CDR3 in DNA: TGTGCCAGCAGTGATGGGGGAACCCAGTACTTC. Protein sequence: CASSDGGTQYF.